Many counts were recorded for the clone carrying this TCR beta chain. The antigen remains undetermined. Trimming took off 1 base at V and 2 bases at J, with 16 bases between the two ends. The CDR3 totals 16 residues. Germline assignment: CDR1 DFQATT and CDR2 SNEGSKA (reference sequence). The CDR3 regions of TCR beta were amplified from RNA transcripts. Initially, a first-round RT-PCR of the TCR CDR3 employed the HTBI primer set. TCRdb processed the multiplex PCR reads anew with MiXCR; each CDR3 protein has one entry. The sample contains 500,000 or so distinct CDR3 sequences, 17% of which appear only once. A patient was excluded if there was uncontrolled infection, other autoimmune disease, pregnancy or lactation. Fresh peripheral blood, 10 ml, yielded the PBMCs. The data derive from a study of T cells in Graves' hyperthyroidism and ophthalmopathy. Notes on the study in general: Blood held most thyroid clonotypes expanded above 0.001 frequency.

The rearrangement links TRBV20-1 to TRBJ2-3; D is unresolved. The clonotype was recovered from a woman between 18 and 29 years old with Graves' ophthalmopathy. The sample comprised blood. CDR3 DNA sequence: TGCAGTGCTAGAGCCAGAAGAGACTGGTACACAGATACGCAGTATTTT. Protein sequence: CSARARRDWYTDTQYF.